This record concerns one TCR beta chain sequence. This sample is drawn from a study of blood T cell repertoires in COVID-19. The overall study: Italy, Spain and the United States were the sources of the convalescent and acute COVID-19 samples.

With 3 bases removed from V and 2 bases from J, the gap between germline ends came to 8 bases. The CDR3 loop spans 15 amino acids. The germline gives CDR1 MGHRA, CDR2 YSYEKL. In the original processing: Cell counts per sample came from amplifying reference gene primers. Assay: immunoSEQ multiplex PCR; the TCRdb copy retains only in-frame clones and omits some. The V and J calls and clone size are taken from that table; D and trimming were inferred from the DNA. The sample includes tens of thousands of clones, around 82% of them seen just once. The sequencing sample was made of peripheral blood. The genes are TRBV4-1 and TRBJ1-6; D is ambiguous. This sequence was found in a human donor in a cohort sampled during active COVID-19. The CDR3 nucleotides read TGCGCCAGCAGCCAGAACAATGCCTATAATTCACCCCTCCACTTT. It encodes CASSQNNAYNSPLHF.